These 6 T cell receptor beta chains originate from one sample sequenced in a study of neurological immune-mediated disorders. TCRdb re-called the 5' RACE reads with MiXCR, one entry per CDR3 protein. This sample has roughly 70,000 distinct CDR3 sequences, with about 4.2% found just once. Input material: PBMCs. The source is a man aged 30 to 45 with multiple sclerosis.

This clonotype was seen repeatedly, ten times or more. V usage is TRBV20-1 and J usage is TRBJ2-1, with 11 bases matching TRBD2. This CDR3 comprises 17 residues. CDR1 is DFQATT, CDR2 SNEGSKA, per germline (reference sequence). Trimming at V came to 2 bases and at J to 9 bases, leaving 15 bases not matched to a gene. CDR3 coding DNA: TGCAGTGCTAGAAGGCCTAGCGGGGGGATAACCTCGGGTGAGCAGTTCTTC. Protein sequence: CSARRPSGGITSGEQFF.

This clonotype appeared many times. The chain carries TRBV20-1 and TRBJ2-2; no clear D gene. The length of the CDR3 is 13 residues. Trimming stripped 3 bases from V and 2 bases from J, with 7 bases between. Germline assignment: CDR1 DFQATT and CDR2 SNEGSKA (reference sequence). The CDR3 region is CSARGFNTGELFF. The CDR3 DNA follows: TGCAGTGCTAGGGGGTTCAACACCGGGGAGCTGTTTTTT.

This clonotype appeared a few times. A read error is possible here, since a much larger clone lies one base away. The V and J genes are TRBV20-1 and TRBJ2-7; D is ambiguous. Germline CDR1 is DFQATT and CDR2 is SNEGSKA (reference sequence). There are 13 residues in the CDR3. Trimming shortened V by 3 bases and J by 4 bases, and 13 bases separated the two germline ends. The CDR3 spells CSARAPKGYEQYF. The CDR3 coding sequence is TGCAGTGCTAGGGCTCCAAAGGGTTACGAGCAGTACTTC.

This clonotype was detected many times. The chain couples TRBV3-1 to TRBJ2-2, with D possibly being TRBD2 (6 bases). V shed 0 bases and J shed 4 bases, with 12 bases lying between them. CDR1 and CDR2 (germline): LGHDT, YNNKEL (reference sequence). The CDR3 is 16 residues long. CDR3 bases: TGTGCCAGCAGCCAAGACGCCAGGGAGGTCACCGGGGAGCTGTTTTTT. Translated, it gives CASSQDAREVTGELFF.

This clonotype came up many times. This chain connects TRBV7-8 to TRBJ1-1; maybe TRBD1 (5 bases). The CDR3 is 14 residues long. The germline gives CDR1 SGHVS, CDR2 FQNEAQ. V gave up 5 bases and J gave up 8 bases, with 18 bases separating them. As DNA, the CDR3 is TGTGCCAGCAGCCCTTCGGACACGGTGGAGGAAGCTTTCTTT. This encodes CASSPSDTVEEAFF. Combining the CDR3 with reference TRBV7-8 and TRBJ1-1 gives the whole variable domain GAGVSQSPRYKVAKRGQDVALRCDPISGHVSLFWYQQALGQGPEFLTYFQNEAQLDKSGLPSDRFFAERPEGSVSTLKIQRTQQEDSAVYLCASSPSDTVEEAFFGQGTRLTVV.

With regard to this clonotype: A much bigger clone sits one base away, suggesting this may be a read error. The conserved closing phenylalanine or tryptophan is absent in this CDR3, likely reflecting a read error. The CDR3 spells CASRSGGGKTQYC. DNA of the CDR3: TGTGCCAGCCGCAGCGGGGGCGGGAAGACCCAGTACTGC. The chain joins TRBV7-2 to TRBJ2-5, with 8 nucleotides matching TRBD2. J lost 6 bases, V lost 8 bases, and 8 bases had no gene match. The CDR3 is 13 residues long. Germline CDR1 SGHTA, CDR2 FQGNSA.